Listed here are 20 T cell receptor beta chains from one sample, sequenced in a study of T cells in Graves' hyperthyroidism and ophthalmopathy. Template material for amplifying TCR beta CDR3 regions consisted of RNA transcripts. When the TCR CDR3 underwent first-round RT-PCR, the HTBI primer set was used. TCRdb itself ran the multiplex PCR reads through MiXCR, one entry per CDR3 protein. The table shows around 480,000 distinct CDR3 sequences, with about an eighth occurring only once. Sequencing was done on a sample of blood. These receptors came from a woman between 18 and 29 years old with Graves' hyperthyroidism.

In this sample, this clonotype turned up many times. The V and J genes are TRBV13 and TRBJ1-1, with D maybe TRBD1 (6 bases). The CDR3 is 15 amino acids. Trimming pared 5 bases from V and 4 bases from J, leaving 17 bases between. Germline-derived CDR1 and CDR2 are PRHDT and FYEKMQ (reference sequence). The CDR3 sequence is CASSPGLGQFTEAFF. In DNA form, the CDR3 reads TGTGCCAGCAGCCCAGGACTTGGACAGTTCACTGAAGCTTTCTTT.

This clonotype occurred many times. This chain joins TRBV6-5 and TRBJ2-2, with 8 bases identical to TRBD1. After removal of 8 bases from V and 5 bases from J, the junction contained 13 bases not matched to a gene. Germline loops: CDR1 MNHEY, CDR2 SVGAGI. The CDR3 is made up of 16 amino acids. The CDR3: CASLRRGQGRTGELFF. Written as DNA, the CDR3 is TGTGCCAGCCTGCGCCGAGGACAGGGCAGAACCGGGGAGCTGTTTTTT.

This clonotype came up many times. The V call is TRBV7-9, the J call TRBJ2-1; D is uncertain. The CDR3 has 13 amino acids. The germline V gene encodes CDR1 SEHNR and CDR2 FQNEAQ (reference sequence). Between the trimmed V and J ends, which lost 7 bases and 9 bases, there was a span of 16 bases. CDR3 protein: CASKSLGLLEQFF. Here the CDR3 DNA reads TGTGCCAGCAAGAGCTTGGGTCTGCTTGAGCAGTTCTTC.

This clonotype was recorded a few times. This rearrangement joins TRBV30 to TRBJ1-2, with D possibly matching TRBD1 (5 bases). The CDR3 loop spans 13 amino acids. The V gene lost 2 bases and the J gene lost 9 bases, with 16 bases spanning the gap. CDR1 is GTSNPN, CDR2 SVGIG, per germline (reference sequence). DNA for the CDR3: TGTGCCTGGAGTATAATCCTGAGGGACCGCTACACCTTC. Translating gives CAWSIILRDRYTF. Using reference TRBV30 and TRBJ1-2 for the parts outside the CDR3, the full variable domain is SQTIHQWPATLVQPVGSPLSLECTVEGTSNPNLYWYRQAAGRGLQLLFYSVGIGQISSEVPQNLSASRPQDRQFILSSKKLLLSDSGFYLCAWSIILRDRYTFGSGTRLTVV.

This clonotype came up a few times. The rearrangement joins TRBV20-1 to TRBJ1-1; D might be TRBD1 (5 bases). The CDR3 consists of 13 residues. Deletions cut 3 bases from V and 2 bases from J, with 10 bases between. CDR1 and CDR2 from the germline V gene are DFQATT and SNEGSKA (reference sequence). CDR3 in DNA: TGCAGTGCTAGGGGGGAATTTAACACTGAAGCTTTCTTT. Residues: CSARGEFNTEAFF.

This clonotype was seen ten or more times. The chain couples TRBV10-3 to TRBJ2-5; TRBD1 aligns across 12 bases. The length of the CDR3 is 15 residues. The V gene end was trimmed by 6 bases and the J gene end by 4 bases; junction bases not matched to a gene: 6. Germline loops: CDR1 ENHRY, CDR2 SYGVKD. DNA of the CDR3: TGTGCCATCAGCTCCGGGACAGGGGGCCCAGAGACCCAGTACTTC. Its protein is CAISSGTGGPETQYF.

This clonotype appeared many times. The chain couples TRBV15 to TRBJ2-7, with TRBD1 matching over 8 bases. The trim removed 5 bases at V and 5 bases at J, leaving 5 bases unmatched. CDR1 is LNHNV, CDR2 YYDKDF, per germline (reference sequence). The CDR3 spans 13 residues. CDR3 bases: TGTGCCACCAGCGTCGACAGGGGCGACGAGCAGTACTTC. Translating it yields CATSVDRGDEQYF.

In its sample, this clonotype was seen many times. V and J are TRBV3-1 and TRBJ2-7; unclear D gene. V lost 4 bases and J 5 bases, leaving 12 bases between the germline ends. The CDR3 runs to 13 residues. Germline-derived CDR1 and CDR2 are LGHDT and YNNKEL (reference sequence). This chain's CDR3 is CASSPTGDHEQYF. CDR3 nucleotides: TGTGCCAGCAGCCCGACGGGCGATCACGAGCAGTACTTC.

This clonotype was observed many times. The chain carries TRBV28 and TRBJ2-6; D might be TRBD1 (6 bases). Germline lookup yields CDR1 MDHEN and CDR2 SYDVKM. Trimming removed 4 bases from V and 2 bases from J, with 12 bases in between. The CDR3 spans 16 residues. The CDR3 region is CASSSYRVAGANVLTF. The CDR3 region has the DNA TGTGCCAGCAGTTCGTACAGGGTCGCTGGGGCCAACGTCCTGACTTTC.

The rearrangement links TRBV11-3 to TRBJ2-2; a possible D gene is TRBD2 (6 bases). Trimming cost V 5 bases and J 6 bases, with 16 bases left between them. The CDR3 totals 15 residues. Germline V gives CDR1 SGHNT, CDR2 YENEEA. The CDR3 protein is CASSRGTSRAGELFF. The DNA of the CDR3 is TGTGCCAGCAGCCGGGGGACCAGCAGGGCCGGGGAGCTGTTTTTT.

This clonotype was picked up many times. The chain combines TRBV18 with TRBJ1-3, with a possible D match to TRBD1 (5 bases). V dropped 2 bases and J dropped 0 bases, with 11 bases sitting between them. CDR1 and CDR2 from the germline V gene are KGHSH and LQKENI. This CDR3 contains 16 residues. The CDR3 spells CASSPRGSSSGNTIYF. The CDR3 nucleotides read TGTGCCAGCTCACCAAGGGGAAGTAGCTCTGGAAACACCATATATTTT.

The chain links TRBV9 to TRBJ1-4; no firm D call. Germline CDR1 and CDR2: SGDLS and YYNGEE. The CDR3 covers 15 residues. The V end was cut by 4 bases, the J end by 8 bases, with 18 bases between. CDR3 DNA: TGTGCCAGCAGCCCTCGTGTTTGGGGTGAAGAAAAACTGTTTTTT. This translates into CASSPRVWGEEKLFF.

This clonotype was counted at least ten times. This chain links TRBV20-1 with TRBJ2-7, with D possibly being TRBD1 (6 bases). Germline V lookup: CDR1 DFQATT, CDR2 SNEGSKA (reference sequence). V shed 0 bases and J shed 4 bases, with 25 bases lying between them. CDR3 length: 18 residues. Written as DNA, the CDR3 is TGCAGTGCTAGAGATAACCCTAACCAGGGGCCGTGGATTTACGAGCAGTACTTC. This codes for CSARDNPNQGPWIYEQYF.

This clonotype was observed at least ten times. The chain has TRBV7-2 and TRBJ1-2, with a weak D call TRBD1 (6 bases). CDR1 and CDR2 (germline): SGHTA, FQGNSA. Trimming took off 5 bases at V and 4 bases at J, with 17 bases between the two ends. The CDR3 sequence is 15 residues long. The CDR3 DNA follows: TGTGCCAGCAGCCTAGATGGGACAAACTTCTATGGCTACACCTTC. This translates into CASSLDGTNFYGYTF.

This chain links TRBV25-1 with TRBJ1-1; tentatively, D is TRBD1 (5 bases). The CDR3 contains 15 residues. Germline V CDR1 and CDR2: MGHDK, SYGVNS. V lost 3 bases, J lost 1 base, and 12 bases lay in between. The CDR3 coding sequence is TGTGCCAGCAGTGACCCGACAGTGGGGAACACTGAAGCTTTCTTT. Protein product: CASSDPTVGNTEAFF.

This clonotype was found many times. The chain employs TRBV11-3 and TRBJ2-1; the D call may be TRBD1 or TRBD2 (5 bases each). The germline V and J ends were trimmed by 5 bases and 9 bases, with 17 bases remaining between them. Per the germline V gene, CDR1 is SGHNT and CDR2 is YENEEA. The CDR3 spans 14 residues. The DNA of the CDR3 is TGTGCCAGCAGCCTAGGGACCGGACGCGGTGAGCAGTTCTTC. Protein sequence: CASSLGTGRGEQFF.

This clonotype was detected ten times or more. CDR3 bases: TGTGCCAGCTCACCCAAGTCCAAGACCCATGGCTACACCTTC. It yields the protein CASSPKSKTHGYTF. The chain links TRBV18 to TRBJ1-2; unclear D gene. Germline lookup yields CDR1 KGHSH and CDR2 LQKENI. This CDR3 comprises 14 residues. Trimming cost V 3 bases and J 6 bases, with 14 bases left between them.

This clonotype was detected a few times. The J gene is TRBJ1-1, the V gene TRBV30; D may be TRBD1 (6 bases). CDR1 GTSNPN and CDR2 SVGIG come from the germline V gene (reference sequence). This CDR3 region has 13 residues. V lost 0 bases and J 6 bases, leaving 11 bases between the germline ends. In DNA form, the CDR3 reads TGTGCCTGGAGTGTCAGGGGTAGGTCTGAAGCTTTCTTT. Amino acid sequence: CAWSVRGRSEAFF.

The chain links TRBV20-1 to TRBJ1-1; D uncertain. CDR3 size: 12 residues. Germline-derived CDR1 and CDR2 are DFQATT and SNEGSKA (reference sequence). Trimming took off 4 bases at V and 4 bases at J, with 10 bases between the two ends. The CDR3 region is CSATEAFTEAFF. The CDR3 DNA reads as TGCAGTGCTACCGAGGCTTTCACTGAAGCTTTCTTT.

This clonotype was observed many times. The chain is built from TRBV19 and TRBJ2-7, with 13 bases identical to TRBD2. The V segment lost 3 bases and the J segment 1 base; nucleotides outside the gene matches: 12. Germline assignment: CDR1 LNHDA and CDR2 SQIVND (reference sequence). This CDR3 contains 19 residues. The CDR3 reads CASSITGLAGVIRSYEQYV. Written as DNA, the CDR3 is TGTGCCAGTAGTATCACAGGACTAGCGGGAGTGATAAGGTCCTACGAGCAGTACGTC.